What follows is one TCR beta chain and its context. Those enrolled, adults aged roughly 18 to 100 years, came from about two dozen US areas. Germline CDR1 is SGHTA and CDR2 is FQGTGA. J lost 2 bases, V lost 5 bases, and 9 bases had no gene match. The CDR3 totals 15 residues. This entry comes from a study of blood T cell repertoires in COVID-19. The data were produced by immunoSEQ multiplex PCR, yet TCRdb's version contains in-frame clones alone and is incomplete. This sample has roughly 330,000 clones, with nearly 90% found just once. The sample was PBMCs or T cells enriched from blood (not recorded which). The rearrangement uses TRBV7-3 and TRBJ2-7; 7 bases are shared with TRBD1. This clonotype was obtained from a woman aged 30 to 39 who had recovered from COVID-19. The CDR3 DNA reads as TGTGCCAGCAGCCCTACCGGGACAGACACCTACGAGCAGTACTTC. The encoded protein is CASSPTGTDTYEQYF.